This TCR beta chain was recorded in a study of Graves' ophthalmopathy and Graves' hyperthyroidism. Findings and limits, study-wide: For separating ophthalmopathy from stable hyperthyroidism, a 13-signature model gave 87.88% sensitivity and roughly 77% specificity.

On this clonotype itself: What it binds is unknown.

Trimming removed 1 base from V and 3 bases from J, with 12 bases in between. Germline V gene data show CDR1 as SQVTM and CDR2 as ANQGSEA. The CDR3 length is 14 residues. The study amplified TCR beta CDR3 regions using RNA transcripts. HTBI primers were used in a first-round RT-PCR, which preceded a second-round multiplex PCR. TCRdb processed the multiplex PCR reads anew with MiXCR; each CDR3 protein has one entry. Of 350,000 to 450,000 distinct CDR3 sequences listed, about 16% are singletons. The gene calls are TRBV29-1 and TRBJ1-2; TRBD1 might be the D (6 bases). The receptor comes from a woman between 18 and 29 years old with Graves' ophthalmopathy. Specimen: peripheral blood. The CDR3 bases are TGCAGCGTTGAAGCTTCGGACAGATACTATGGCTACACCTTC. It is translated as CSVEASDRYYGYTF.